Following are 15 T cell receptor beta chains from one sample sequenced in a study of blood T cell repertoires in acute mononucleosis. Assay: immunoSEQ multiplex PCR; the TCRdb copy retains only in-frame clones and omits some. The profile covers 6,000 to 8,500 clones, with around a quarter appearing a single time and 25% to 30% taken by the ten largest. Documented time point: acute infectious mononucleosis, at clinical presentation within 2 weeks of symptom onset (visit 1). This material consisted of EBV YVL epitope tetramer+ CD8+ T cells sorted from PBMCs, taken during acute infectious mononucleosis. The subset: CD8 T cells binding a tetramer with EBV BRLF1 109-117 peptide (YVL-BR). The receptor source for this set is a woman aged 18-35 years with infectious mononucleosis caused by EBV.

This clone was observed a few times. Since a far larger clone is one base different, this is likely a read error. Written as DNA, the CDR3 is TGTGCCAGCAGTCCTGGACAGGGAAGCTCCTACGAGCAGTACTTC. Translation: CASSPGQGSSYEQYF. The gene calls are TRBV7-2 and TRBJ2-7, with 8 bases identical to TRBD1. Trimming cost V 6 bases and J 0 bases; bases outside gene matches: 7. This CDR3 region has 15 residues. Germline CDR1 and CDR2: SGHTA and FQGNSA.

The chain couples TRBV5-6 to TRBJ2-7, with 15 bases aligning to TRBD2. The CDR3 length is 18 residues. J gave up 2 bases and V 4 bases, and 10 bases lay outside the gene matches. CDR1 SGHDT and CDR2 YYEEEE come from the germline V gene. As DNA, the CDR3 is TGTGCCAGCAGCACCCTCGGGACTAGCGGGAGGTTGGCCTACGAGCAGTACTTC. Translating it yields CASSTLGTSGRLAYEQYF.

The chain has TRBV27 and TRBJ2-7, with D perhaps matching TRBD1 (6 bases). The germline V and J ends were trimmed by 4 bases and 2 bases, with 12 bases remaining between them. The CDR3 totals 14 residues. Per the germline V gene, CDR1 is MNHEY and CDR2 is SMNVEV (reference sequence). The CDR3 DNA reads TGTGCCAGCAGTTCCCGGACAGCTACCTACGAGCAGTACTTC. It codes for CASSSRTATYEQYF.

This clone has just a few counts. A far larger clone is one base from this, pointing to a likely read error. The same CDR3 can be traced to other DNA sequences in this sample. The chain joins TRBV6-5 to TRBJ2-5; tentative D call: TRBD2 (5 bases). The CDR3 has 15 residues. Trimming left V 6 bases short and J 4 bases short, with 18 bases between. CDR1 and CDR2 from the germline V gene are MNHEY and SVGAGI. The CDR3 spells CASRQLTGSGETQYF. Written as DNA, the CDR3 is TGTGCCAGCAGGCAGTTGACTGGGAGTGGAGAGACCCAGTACTTC.

The chain is built from TRBV6-5 and TRBJ2-7, with D unresolved. Trimming took off 8 bases at V and 3 bases at J, with 17 bases between the two ends. Germline V lookup: CDR1 MNHEY, CDR2 SVGAGI. The length of the CDR3 is 14 residues. The CDR3 DNA follows: TGTGCCAGCTCACCACCGAAGACGGTCTACGAGCAGTACTTC. This encodes CASSPPKTVYEQYF.

CDR3 nucleotides: TGTGCCAGCAGCCCCGATTACAATGAGCAGTTCTTC. Protein: CASSPDYNEQFF. This rearrangement joins TRBV11-2 to TRBJ2-1; no clear D gene. CDR1 and CDR2 (germline): SGHAT, FQNNGV. There are 12 residues in the CDR3. The germline V and J ends were trimmed by 5 bases and 4 bases, with 6 bases remaining between them.

This clone was seen a few times. A much larger clone lies a single base off, so this may be a read error. The J gene is TRBJ2-1, the V gene TRBV9; D gene ambiguous. The V end was cut by 4 bases, the J end by 7 bases, with 12 bases between. CDR3 length: 13 residues. Per the germline V gene, CDR1 is SGDLS and CDR2 is YYNGEE. The CDR3 DNA reads as TGTGCCAGCAGCTTGGCCCTTCAAAATGAGCAGTTCTTC. Encoded protein: CASSLALQNEQFF.

This clone turned up a few times. V and J are TRBV6-1 and TRBJ2-1, with D hard to call. The V and J ends lost 9 bases and 2 bases respectively, with 14 bases between them. Looked up from germline, CDR1 is MNHNS and CDR2 is SASEGT. The CDR3 has 14 residues. The CDR3 reads CASDYLTPYNEQFF. The CDR3 DNA sequence: TGTGCCAGTGATTACCTAACTCCCTACAATGAGCAGTTCTTC.

This clone is medium-sized. The chain carries TRBV7-2 and TRBJ2-3; TRBD2 aligns across 14 bases. V dropped 8 bases and J dropped 5; count of bases not matched to a gene: 6. The CDR3 contains 15 residues. Germline CDR1 SGHTA, CDR2 FQGNSA. The CDR3 region has the DNA TGTGCCAGCTCCGGGACTAGCGGGAGTGGAGATACGCAGTATTTT. Its protein is CASSGTSGSGDTQYF.

This clone appeared many times. The chain joins TRBV28 to TRBJ2-7; no firm D call. The CDR3 consists of 12 residues. Germline values: CDR1 MDHEN, CDR2 SYDVKM. The ends were cut back, 6 bases at V and 3 bases at J, with 9 bases in the middle. CDR3 in DNA: TGTGCCAGCAGCCCGGTCAACTACGAGCAGTACTTC. Translation gives CASSPVNYEQYF.

This clone was seen only a few times. The chain uses TRBV7-3 and TRBJ2-5, with D tentatively TRBD1 (6 bases). V gave up 5 bases and J gave up 1 base, with 11 bases separating them. Germline CDR1 is SGHTA and CDR2 is FQGTGA. The CDR3 runs to 14 residues. This CDR3 reads CASSPTDSQETQYF. The CDR3 coding sequence is TGTGCCAGCAGCCCGACGGACAGCCAAGAGACCCAGTACTTC.

Worth noting for this clone: This likely came from a read error, as a far larger clone is one base away. The V and J genes are TRBV6-4 and TRBJ2-5, with TRBD1 identical over 9 bases. The CDR3 is 15 residues long. The germline V gene encodes CDR1 MRHNA and CDR2 SNTAGT. The CDR3 nucleotides are TGTGCCGGCAGGCAGCTTACAGGGGGCGCAGAGACCCAGTACTTC. Its translation: CAGRQLTGGAETQYF.

At least ten counts were recorded for this clone. J is TRBJ2-5 and V is TRBV11-2; D gene ambiguous. This CDR3 region has 11 residues. Trimming took 5 bases from V and 3 from J, leaving 4 bases between them. Germline V gene lookup returns CDR1 SGHAT and CDR2 FQNNGV. For the CDR3, the DNA is TGTGCCAGCAGCAAGAAAGAGACCCAGTACTTC. As protein: CASSKKETQYF.

This clone was picked up many times. The chain links TRBV5-4 to TRBJ2-6; D is unresolved. The CDR3 contains 16 residues. Germline loops: CDR1 SGHNT, CDR2 YYREEE (reference sequence). V was cut by 3 bases and J by 0 bases, with 10 bases left in between. The DNA for the CDR3 is TGTGCCAGCAGCTCTACAGTGCTCTCTGGGGCCAACGTCCTGACTTTC. It codes for CASSSTVLSGANVLTF. The full variable domain, in which reference TRBV5-4 and TRBJ2-6 provide the parts outside the CDR3, is ETGVTQSPTHLIKTRGQQVTLRCSSQSGHNTVSWYQQALGQGPQFIFQYYREEENGRGNFPPRFSGLQFPNYSSELNVNALELDDSALYLCASSSTVLSGANVLTFGAGSRLTVL.

The chain is built from TRBV7-4 and TRBJ2-7; TRBD1 matches at 7 bases. This CDR3 region has 14 residues. The germline gives CDR1 SGHVT, CDR2 SQSDAQ. The trim removed 1 base at V and 5 bases at J, leaving 5 bases unmatched. The CDR3 protein is CASSLDGTANEQYF. For the CDR3, the DNA is TGTGCCAGCAGCTTAGACGGGACAGCCAACGAGCAGTACTTC.